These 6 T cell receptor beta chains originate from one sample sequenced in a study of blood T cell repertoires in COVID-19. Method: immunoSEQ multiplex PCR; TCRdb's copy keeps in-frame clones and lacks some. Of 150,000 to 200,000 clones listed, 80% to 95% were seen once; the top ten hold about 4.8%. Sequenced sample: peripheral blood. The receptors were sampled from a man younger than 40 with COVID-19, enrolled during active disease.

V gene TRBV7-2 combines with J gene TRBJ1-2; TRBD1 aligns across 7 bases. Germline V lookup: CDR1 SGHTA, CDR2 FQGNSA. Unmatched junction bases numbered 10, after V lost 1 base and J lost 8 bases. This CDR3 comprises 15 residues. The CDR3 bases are TGTGCCAGCAGCTTAGGGTTGGACAGGCCCGGAGGCTACACCTTC. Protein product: CASSLGLDRPGGYTF.

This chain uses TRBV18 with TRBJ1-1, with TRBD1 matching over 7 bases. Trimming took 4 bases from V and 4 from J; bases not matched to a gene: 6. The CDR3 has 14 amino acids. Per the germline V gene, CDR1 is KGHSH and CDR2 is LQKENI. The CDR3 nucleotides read TGTGCCAGCTCACTGGACAGGTGGGGCACTGAAGCTTTCTTT. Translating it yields CASSLDRWGTEAFF. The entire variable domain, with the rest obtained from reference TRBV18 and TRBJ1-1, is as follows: NAGVMQNPRHLVRRRGQEARLRCSPMKGHSHVYWYRQLPEEGLKFMVYLQKENIIDESGMPKERFSAEFPKEGPSILRIQQVVRGDSAAYFCASSLDRWGTEAFFGQGTRLTVV.

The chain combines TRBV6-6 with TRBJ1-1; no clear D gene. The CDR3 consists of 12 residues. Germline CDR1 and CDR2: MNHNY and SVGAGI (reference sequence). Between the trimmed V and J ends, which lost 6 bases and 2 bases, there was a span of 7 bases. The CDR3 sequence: CASSQQNTEAFF. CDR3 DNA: TGTGCCAGCAGCCAACAAAACACTGAAGCTTTCTTT.

The CDR3 DNA follows: TGTGCCAGCAGTTTACTGACAGCAACTTCCTACGAGCAGTACTTC. It specifies CASSLLTATSYEQYF. The chain combines TRBV27 with TRBJ2-7, with D perhaps TRBD1 (5 bases). The germline V gene encodes CDR1 MNHEY and CDR2 SMNVEV (reference sequence). There are 15 residues in the CDR3. V was cut by 2 bases and J by 1 base, with 12 bases left in between.

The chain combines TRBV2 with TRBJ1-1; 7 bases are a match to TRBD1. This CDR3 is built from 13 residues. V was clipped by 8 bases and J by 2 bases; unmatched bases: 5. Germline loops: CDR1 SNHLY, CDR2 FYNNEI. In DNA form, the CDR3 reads TGTGCCAGCCATAGACAGGGAAACACTGAAGCTTTCTTT. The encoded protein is CASHRQGNTEAFF.

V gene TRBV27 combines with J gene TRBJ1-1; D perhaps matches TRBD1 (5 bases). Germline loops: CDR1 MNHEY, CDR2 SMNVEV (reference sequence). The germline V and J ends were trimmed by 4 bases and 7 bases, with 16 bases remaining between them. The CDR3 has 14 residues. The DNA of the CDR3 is TGTGCCAGCAGTTCCACACCTAGGGGTGTTGAAGCTTTCTTT. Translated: CASSSTPRGVEAFF.